This T cell receptor (beta chain) was profiled in a study of blood T cell repertoires in COVID-19. On the study more broadly: COVID-19 samples, acute and convalescent, were from the United States, Italy and Spain.

Assay: immunoSEQ multiplex PCR; the TCRdb copy retains only in-frame clones and omits some. The table includes 50,000 to 60,000 clones, 85% to 95% detected once. From germline, CDR1 is MGHRA and CDR2 YSYEKL. CDR3 length equals 16 residues. Trimming took 1 base from V and 4 from J, leaving 16 bases between them. This sequence joins TRBV4-1 and TRBJ1-2, with D possibly being TRBD1 (5 bases). The sequenced sample consisted of peripheral blood. The clonotype comes from an elderly woman with acute or convalescent COVID-19. The CDR3 spells CASSQVSGLSPYGYTF. The CDR3 bases are TGCGCCAGCAGCCAAGTGTCAGGGCTATCACCCTATGGCTACACCTTC.